What follows describes a single T cell receptor beta chain. Aged roughly 6 to 90, donors were systemically healthy Caucasians from Russia. J was trimmed by 5 bases and V by 1 base; bases with no gene match: 5. CDR3 length: 16 residues. Germline V gene lookup returns CDR1 LGHNA and CDR2 YNFKEQ. The sample is drawn from a study of blood T cells in healthy people across ages. Primed by a sample-barcoded 5' primer and a J-beta primer mix, a second PCR proceeded for roughly 6 to 12 cycles. Each CDR3 protein gets one entry after TCRdb re-called the 5' RACE reads with MiXCR. The sample lists under 1,100,000 distinct CDR3 sequences, under 30% occurring once. The data were also submitted as part of a second study, on T cells of mothers and their children.

V and J are TRBV4-2 and TRBJ2-5, with 12 bases identical to TRBD2. Input material: blood. This receptor was obtained from a girl aged 2 to 9 in good health. The CDR3 nucleotides are TGTGCCAGCAGCCAAGTTTCTGGGACTAGCGGGGAGACCCAGTACTTC. Residues: CASSQVSGTSGETQYF.